The 24 T cell receptor beta chains reported below all come from one sample, sequenced in a study of cytotoxic CD8 clonotypes in ibrutinib-treated CLL (dated by TCRdb to about 2021). Receptor libraries were prepared by the immunoSEQ multiplex PCR assay. TCRdb stores this immuneACCESS table with in-frame sequences only. Part of the clones is absent; in the studies checked, under half of the shortfall reflects unresolved V genes, and no reason is known for the rest. The sample table records 130,000 or so clones; 80% to 85% of these occur just once. The ten most abundant clones make up 3.3% of the sample. Per the publication, the time point label means: approximately 25 months on ibrutinib. The specimen comprised PBMCs, sampled after 24 months of ibrutinib treatment. The receptor source for this set is a human donor with chronic lymphocytic leukemia.

The chain joins TRBV6-5 to TRBJ1-1; D remains ambiguous. Germline V lookup: CDR1 MNHEY, CDR2 SVGAGI. This CDR3 has 15 residues. V gave up 6 bases and J gave up 3 bases, with 17 bases separating them. The CDR3 DNA follows: TGTGCCAGCAGATCCATCGGTGTCGTCTACACTGAAGCTTTCTTT. It encodes CASRSIGVVYTEAFF.

This CDR3 is CASKTGEGGYTF. CDR3 bases: TGTGCCAGCAAAACAGGGGAGGGTGGCTACACCTTC. The rearrangement uses TRBV6-5 and TRBJ1-2; TRBD1 matches at 7 bases. The CDR3 is 12 residues long. Unmatched junction bases numbered 6, after V lost 7 bases and J lost 7 bases. Germline V gene data show CDR1 as MNHEY and CDR2 as SVGAGI.

The V gene is TRBV15, the J gene TRBJ2-5; tentatively, D is TRBD1 (5 bases). V was shortened by 0 bases and J by 2 bases, with 10 bases between the two germline ends. The CDR3 is made up of 15 amino acids. The V gene's germline CDR1 is LNHNV and CDR2 YYDKDF (reference sequence). For the CDR3, the DNA is TGTGCCACCAGCAGAGATGTGGGGCAGCAAGAGACCCAGTACTTC. Amino acid sequence: CATSRDVGQQETQYF.

The chain couples TRBV6-5 to TRBJ2-7, with 10 bases matching TRBD2. CDR3 length: 14 residues. Germline assignment: CDR1 MNHEY and CDR2 SVGAGI. V gave up 6 bases and J gave up 7 bases; unmatched junction bases: 9. The CDR3: CASSHSGGAREQYF. CDR3 DNA: TGTGCCAGCAGCCACAGCGGGGGGGCCCGGGAGCAGTACTTC.

The rearrangement links TRBV19 to TRBJ1-5; the D gene is possibly TRBD1 (5 bases). Germline V CDR1 and CDR2: LNHDA, SQIVND (reference sequence). CDR3 length: 12 amino acids. With 5 bases removed from V and 11 bases from J, the gap between germline ends came to 13 bases. DNA for the CDR3: TGTGCCAGTAGTCCTTACCGGGACGCCCAGCATTTT. Its protein is CASSPYRDAQHF. Full variable domain (remainder filled in from reference TRBV19 and TRBJ1-5): DGGITQSPKYLFRKEGQNVTLSCEQNLNHDAMYWYRQDPGQGLRLIYYSQIVNDFQKGDIAEGYSVSREKKESFPLTVTSAQKNPTAFYLCASSPYRDAQHFGDGTRLSIL.

This chain links TRBV23-1 with TRBJ2-7; D assignment may be TRBD1 or TRBD2 (5 bases each). TRBV23-1 is given ORF status, its function remaining uncertain. Trimming stripped 4 bases from V and 4 bases from J, with 17 bases between. The CDR3 covers 15 residues. CDR3 amino acids: CASSLSPDTSYEQYF. For the CDR3, the DNA is TGCGCCAGCAGTCTCAGCCCGGACACTAGTTACGAGCAGTACTTC.

This clone was seen only a few times. CDR3 in amino acids: CASSGDNQPQHF. The CDR3 nucleotides are TGTGCCAGCTCAGGGGACAATCAGCCCCAGCATTTT. The chain has TRBV18 and TRBJ1-5, with D uncertain. V was pared by 5 bases and J by 3 bases, with 5 bases between. Germline CDR1 and CDR2: KGHSH and LQKENI. This CDR3 contains 12 residues.

The chain combines TRBV19 with TRBJ2-1, with 13 nucleotides matching TRBD2. Germline assignment: CDR1 LNHDA and CDR2 SQIVND (reference sequence). The CDR3 loop spans 13 amino acids. The ends lost 10 bases at V and 7 bases at J; junction bases unmatched: 4. The CDR3 bases are TGTGCCACCGGACTAGCGGGGGTAAATGAGCAGTTCTTC. Its protein is CATGLAGVNEQFF.

This clone showed up just once. V usage is TRBV18 and J usage is TRBJ1-2, with D possibly matching TRBD1 (5 bases). The CDR3 length is 16 residues. Germline V CDR1 and CDR2: KGHSH, LQKENI. Between the trimmed V and J ends, which lost 5 bases and 5 bases, there was a span of 21 bases. CDR3 residues: CASSTSSQGAGYGYTF. The CDR3 coding sequence is TGTGCCAGCTCAACCTCTTCTCAAGGGGCGGGATATGGCTACACCTTC.

V usage is TRBV6-1 and J usage is TRBJ1-2, with D perhaps TRBD1 (6 bases). The CDR3 is 16 amino acids. With 1 base removed from V and 5 bases from J, the gap between germline ends came to 17 bases. Germline V gene sequence: CDR1 MNHNS, CDR2 SASEGT. The CDR3 DNA reads as TGTGCCAGCAGTGAAGTGATGCTGGGGGCGGGATATGGCTACACCTTC. It specifies CASSEVMLGAGYGYTF.

V gene TRBV10-1 combines with J gene TRBJ2-3; no clear D. The CDR3 extends over 14 amino acids. The germline V gene has CDR1 WNHNN and CDR2 SYGVQD (reference sequence). V gave up 6 bases and J gave up 0 bases, with 10 bases separating them. CDR3 sequence: CASSPGPSTDTQYF. The DNA of the CDR3 is TGCGCCAGCAGCCCGGGCCCTAGCACAGATACGCAGTATTTT.

V usage is TRBV6-6 and J usage is TRBJ2-1; D is uncertain. In germline, CDR1 is MNHNY, CDR2 SVGAGI (reference sequence). V was trimmed by 2 bases and J by 9 bases, leaving 5 bases between them. The CDR3 extends over 11 amino acids. The CDR3 bases are TGTGCCAGCAGTTACAGGCTTGAGCAGTTCTTC. Translation: CASSYRLEQFF.

This chain links TRBV2 with TRBJ1-5, with a tentative D call TRBD1 (5 bases). The CDR3 length is 17 residues. Trimming left V 3 bases short and J 5 bases short, with 20 bases between. Germline values: CDR1 SNHLY, CDR2 FYNNEI. In DNA, the CDR3 is TGTGCCAGCAGTGATTTCCAGGGAGGAGGCGCGGATCAGCCCCAGCATTTT. This sequence encodes CASSDFQGGGADQPQHF.

The rearrangement uses TRBV6-6 and TRBJ1-5; no reliable D call. V lost 0 bases and J 0 bases, leaving 9 bases between the germline ends. CDR1 is MNHNY and CDR2 is SVGAGI in the germline V gene (reference sequence). The CDR3 runs 16 residues. The CDR3 sequence is CASSYSADYSNQPQHF. The CDR3 coding sequence is TGTGCCAGCAGTTACTCGGCGGACTATAGCAATCAGCCCCAGCATTTT.

This clone was seen only a few times. V is TRBV5-1 and J is TRBJ2-5; 7 nucleotides line up with TRBD1. CDR1 is SGHRS and CDR2 is YFSETQ in the germline V gene. This CDR3 spans 15 amino acids. Unmatched junction bases numbered 8, after V lost 2 bases and J lost 4 bases. CDR3 DNA sequence: TGCGCCAGCAGCTTAGCAGGGGGTCTTCTAGAGACCCAGTACTTC. It yields the protein CASSLAGGLLETQYF. The full variable domain, its missing parts supplied by reference TRBV5-1 and TRBJ2-5, is KAGVTQTPRYLIKTRGQQVTLSCSPISGHRSVSWYQQTPGQGLQFLFEYFSETQRNKGNFPGRFSGRQFSNSRSEMNVSTLELGDSALYLCASSLAGGLLETQYFGPGTRLLVL.

The chain employs TRBV18 and TRBJ2-7; D may be TRBD1 or TRBD2 (5 bases each). The CDR3 extends over 17 amino acids. Trimming removed 4 bases at V and 1 base at J, with 20 bases between. CDR1 KGHSH and CDR2 LQKENI come from the germline V gene. CDR3 residues: CASSLSRQGWGSYEQYF. The CDR3 region has the DNA TGTGCCAGCTCACTCTCAAGGCAGGGTTGGGGGTCCTACGAGCAGTACTTC.

CDR3 nucleotide sequence: TGTGCCAGCAGCTTAGCGAACGTGTGGGGGAACCGAGCCTCGCAAGAGACCCAGTACTTC. Amino acid sequence: CASSLANVWGNRASQETQYF. The V gene is TRBV7-8, the J gene TRBJ2-5; D tentatively fits TRBD1 or TRBD2 (5 bases each). Germline-derived CDR1 and CDR2 are SGHVS and FQNEAQ. This CDR3 is 20 amino acids long. The ends were cut back, 0 bases at V and 2 bases at J, with 25 bases in the middle.

V gene TRBV5-5 combines with J gene TRBJ2-1; no firm D call. Trimming cost V 4 bases and J 8 bases, with 16 bases left between them. The CDR3 has 14 residues. Per germline, CDR1 SGHKS and CDR2 YYEKEE (reference sequence). The CDR3 region has the DNA TGTGCCAGCAGCCGCCGGGCCGCCTCCGATGAGCAGTTCTTC. As protein: CASSRRAASDEQFF.

The chain carries TRBV28 and TRBJ2-7; the match to TRBD1 covers 10 bases. The CDR3 covers 14 residues. With V trimmed by 7 bases and J by 1 base, 4 bases remained unmatched. The germline V gene encodes CDR1 MDHEN and CDR2 SYDVKM. The CDR3, as DNA: TGTGCCAGCAAGAGGGACAGGGGTTCCTACGAGCAGTACTTC. Its translation: CASKRDRGSYEQYF. The full variable domain, completed using reference TRBV28 and TRBJ2-7, is DVKVTQSSRYLVKRTGEKVFLECVQDMDHENMFWYRQDPGLGLRLIYFSYDVKMKEKGDIPEGYSVSREKKERFSLILESASTNQTSMYLCASKRDRGSYEQYFGPGTRLTVT.

This clone has more than one count but fewer than ten. The chain employs TRBV6-5 and TRBJ1-6, with 7 bases matching TRBD1. Germline values: CDR1 MNHEY, CDR2 SVGAGI. Trimming took 6 bases from V and 10 from J; bases not matched to a gene: 6. The CDR3 length is 13 residues. CDR3 sequence reads: CASRTGRVSPLHF. The CDR3 nucleotides read TGTGCCAGCAGGACAGGGAGGGTCTCACCCCTCCACTTT.

This clone appeared once. The V call is TRBV27, the J call TRBJ2-7; 11 bases are a match to TRBD1. Germline V lookup: CDR1 MNHEY, CDR2 SMNVEV (reference sequence). J lost 9 bases, V lost 2 bases, and 12 bases had no gene match. The CDR3 length is 16 residues. The DNA of the CDR3 is TGTGCCAGCAGTTTAGTTGGACAGGGGGCGGGGTCGGGGCAGTACTTC. This sequence encodes CASSLVGQGAGSGQYF.

Turning to this clone: Other nucleotide sequences in the sample specify the same CDR3. The chain uses TRBV18 and TRBJ1-5; D gene uncertain. This CDR3 region has 13 residues. V lost 1 base and J 4 bases, leaving 5 bases between the germline ends. The germline V gene encodes CDR1 KGHSH and CDR2 LQKENI. The CDR3 region is CASSPQENQPQHF. CDR3 nucleotides: TGTGCCAGCTCACCACAAGAAAATCAGCCCCAGCATTTT. The whole variable domain, filled in from reference TRBV18 and TRBJ1-5, reads NAGVMQNPRHLVRRRGQEARLRCSPMKGHSHVYWYRQLPEEGLKFMVYLQKENIIDESGMPKERFSAEFPKEGPSILRIQQVVRGDSAAYFCASSPQENQPQHFGDGTRLSIL.

This clone was counted a single time. The chain combines TRBV27 with TRBJ2-7; 9 positions match TRBD1. Germline CDR1 reads MNHEY; CDR2 reads SMNVEV (reference sequence). The ends lost 6 bases at V and 1 base at J; junction bases unmatched: 10. CDR3 length equals 16 residues. Written as DNA, the CDR3 is TGTGCCAGCAGGTTCGTTGGGACAGGGACATCCTACGAGCAGTACTTC. It codes for CASRFVGTGTSYEQYF.

The rearrangement joins TRBV30 to TRBJ2-7, with 11 bases identical to TRBD2. V was pared by 3 bases and J by 7 bases, with 11 bases of the junction left unmatched. The length of the CDR3 is 15 residues. Germline lookup yields CDR1 GTSNPN and CDR2 SVGIG (reference sequence). The CDR3 loop is CAWRGLAESSGEQYF. In nucleotides, the CDR3 is TGTGCCTGGAGGGGACTAGCGGAGTCTTCGGGGGAGCAGTACTTC. The whole variable domain, filled in from reference TRBV30 and TRBJ2-7, reads SQTIHQWPATLVQPVGSPLSLECTVEGTSNPNLYWYRQAAGRGLQLLFYSVGIGQISSEVPQNLSASRPQDRQFILSSKKLLLSDSGFYLCAWRGLAESSGEQYFGPGTRLTVT.